These T cell receptor beta chains were read from a single sample in a study of shared clonotypes between healthy human individuals. The table came from immunoSEQ multiplex PCR; TCRdb's copy has only in-frame clones and leaves some out. The table shows 800,000 to 1,200,000 clones, with 70% to 80% occurring only once. Material for sequencing was memory CD4+ T cells from PBMCs. The origin of the receptors is a young man in good health. Some clones in this sample may be carry-over from other donors' samples. Both conserved end residues are part of each CDR3. Fields, in order: clone size, D gene, J gene, V gene, CDR3 DNA, CDR3 protein. The D gene is left open where the match is weak. Clone size is given for some rows only: seen once, a few or many times, or a class if the clone is expanded.

- | - | TRBJ2-2 | TRBV4-2 | TGTGCCAGCAGCCAAGACGACCTAGTTCACGGGGAGCTGTTTTTT | CASSQDDLVHGELFF
- | - | TRBJ1-5 | TRBV19 | TGTGCCAGTAGTATAGGGTCAGGGGGCAATCAGCCCCAGCATTTT | CASSIGSGGNQPQHF
many | - | TRBJ1-1 | TRBV5-4 | TGTGCCAGCAGCTTCGGGATTTCGGGTGAAGCTTTCTTT | CASSFGISGEAFF
few | TRBD2 | TRBJ2-1 | TRBV5-1 | TGCGCCAGCAGCCCTCAGACTAGCGGGGGTGCCAATGAGCAGTTCTTC | CASSPQTSGGANEQFF
- | - | TRBJ2-7 | TRBV2 | TGTGCCAGCAGTTATCAATACGAGCAGTACTTC | CASSYQYEQYF
- | - | TRBJ1-2 | TRBV11-2 | TGTGCCAGCAGCACCAACCCGGGACCAAAACTCTATGGCTACACCTTC | CASSTNPGPKLYGYTF
once | - | TRBJ2-1 | TRBV27 | TGTGCCAGCAGTTTAGTGCCCCTGGGAGCGAACGAGCAGTTCTTC | CASSLVPLGANEQFF
- | TRBD1 | TRBJ1-5 | TRBV5-8 | TGTGCCAGCAGCTTGCTTTCGGCAGGGGGGGTTCAGCCCCAGCATTTT | CASSLLSAGGVQPQHF
- | - | TRBJ1-4 | TRBV28 | TGTGCCAGCAGTTTTCTACAGGCTGTATTGGGTGAAAAACTGTTTTTT | CASSFLQAVLGEKLFF
few | TRBD1 | TRBJ1-2 | TRBV10-3 | TGTGCCATCAGTGAGTCTCTTGACAGGGCCAGGCGGGACGGCTACACCTTC | CAISESLDRARRDGYTF
- | TRBD1 | TRBJ2-7 | TRBV5-6 | TGTGCCAGCAGCTTGGCCGGGACAGGGTCCTACGAGCAGTACTTC | CASSLAGTGSYEQYF
- | TRBD2 | TRBJ2-5 | TRBV28 | TGTGCCAGCAATGAAGCTAGCGGGAGTTTGGGAGAGACCCAGTACTTC | CASNEASGSLGETQYF
- | - | TRBJ2-5 | TRBV18 | TGTGCCAGCTCACCAGGGAACTTGGAGACCCAGTACTTC | CASSPGNLETQYF
- | TRBD2 | TRBJ2-7 | TRBV27 | TGTGCCAGCAGTAGCGGGAGGACCTACGAGCAGTACTTC | CASSSGRTYEQYF
- | - | TRBJ1-2 | TRBV30 | TGTGCCTGGAGTGTACGGGTGGAGGGTGGCTACACCTTC | CAWSVRVEGGYTF
- | - | TRBJ2-6 | TRBV11-2 | TGTGCCAGCAGCTTATCGGTCAGGTCTGGGGCCAACGTCCTGACTTTC | CASSLSVRSGANVLTF
- | - | TRBJ2-1 | TRBV7-2 | TGTGCCAGCAGCCCCACCGGGAGCCCCAATGAGCAGTTCTTC | CASSPTGSPNEQFF
- | - | TRBJ2-7 | TRBV7-6 | TGTGCCAGCAGCTCCTCAGCGGCGGGGGAGCAGTACTTC | CASSSSAAGEQYF
few | TRBD1 | TRBJ1-4 | TRBV5-6 | TGTGCCAGCAGCTCCCCCGGGACAGGTCATGAAAAACTGTTTTTT | CASSSPGTGHEKLFF
- | - | TRBJ2-7 | TRBV14 | TGTGCCAGCAGCCAAGGGGGCGGGCGCGAGCAGTACTTC | CASSQGGGREQYF
- | - | TRBJ1-4 | TRBV5-1 | TGCGCCAGCAGACCAGGCAGGCCCTACGCCGTATCGGGGAAACTGTTTTTT | CASRPGRPYAVSGKLFF
once | TRBD2 | TRBJ2-7 | TRBV28 | TGTGCCAGCAGTTTGGGCGGGAGCGGAGAGCAGTACTTC | CASSLGGSGEQYF
- | TRBD1 | TRBJ2-5 | TRBV28 | TGTGCCAGCAGTACGAACAGGGGGCAAGAGACCCAGTACTTC | CASSTNRGQETQYF
- | - | TRBJ2-1 | TRBV7-2 | TGTGCCAGCAGCATGGGCTTCCGAAGCTCCTACAATGAGCAGTTCTTC | CASSMGFRSSYNEQFF
- | - | TRBJ1-2 | TRBV6-5 | TGTGCCAGCAATCGGCAGGGGTTGCCCCCCGGTGGCTACACCTTC | CASNRQGLPPGGYTF
- | - | TRBJ1-5 | TRBV27 | TGTGCCAGCAGTTCGGACAGAAGAAATCAGCCCCAGCATTTT | CASSSDRRNQPQHF
- | - | TRBJ1-2 | TRBV11-2 | TGTGCCAGCAGCTTAGGGAGTCCCTATGGCTACACCTTC | CASSLGSPYGYTF
- | - | TRBJ2-5 | TRBV2 | TGTGCCAGCAGTGCTTCAGGGCCGGGGACCCAGTACTTC | CASSASGPGTQYF
- | TRBD2 | TRBJ2-4 | TRBV5-1 | TGCGCCAGCAGCTTGGGACTAGCGGGCGGGGACATTCAGTACTTC | CASSLGLAGGDIQYF
- | TRBD1 | TRBJ1-1 | TRBV6-1 | TGTGCCATTACCTCCGGGACAGTAAACACTGAAGCTTTCTTT | CAITSGTVNTEAFF
few | TRBD1 | TRBJ1-1 | TRBV2 | TGTGCCAGCAGGGATCTGGGACAGGGGGCTGAAGCTTTCTTT | CASRDLGQGAEAFF
- | - | TRBJ1-2 | TRBV30 | TGTGCCTGGAGTTATAGGGACGGTTCGAGGGTCGGCTACACCTTC | CAWSYRDGSRVGYTF
few | TRBD2 | TRBJ2-5 | TRBV30 | TGTGCCTGGAGTGTACGCAGCGGGAGAGAGACCCAGTACTTC | CAWSVRSGRETQYF
once | TRBD2 | TRBJ2-7 | TRBV28 | TGTGCCAGCATGGCAGCGGGAGGGTCCTACGAGCAGTACTTC | CASMAAGGSYEQYF
- | - | TRBJ2-1 | TRBV9 | TGTGCCAGCAGCGAGTCTGTTGTTGTGGGAGGTTGGTACAATGAGCAGTTCTTC | CASSESVVVGGWYNEQFF
- | - | TRBJ2-1 | TRBV9 | TGTGCCAGCAGCGTAGAGGGACCTGGAACCTACAATGAGCAGTTCTTC | CASSVEGPGTYNEQFF
- | TRBD1 | TRBJ2-2 | TRBV10-3 | TGTGCCACGTCTACAGGGGGTATCACCGGGGAGCTGTTTTTT | CATSTGGITGELFF
few | - | TRBJ1-1 | TRBV19 | TGTGCCAGTAGTTTCCCCGGGACGGGGAACACTGAAGCTTTCTTT | CASSFPGTGNTEAFF
once | - | TRBJ2-5 | TRBV7-9 | TGTGCCAGCAGCTTCATTGGGGAGACCCAGTACTTC | CASSFIGETQYF
- | TRBD1 | TRBJ1-5 | TRBV28 | TGTGCCAGCAGGACGGGACAGGGAGGGGTCGGGGGATATAGCAATCAGCCCCAGCATTTT | CASRTGQGGVGGYSNQPQHF
- | - | TRBJ2-1 | TRBV30 | TGTGCCTGGGGCGCCTACAATGAGCAGTTCTTC | CAWGAYNEQFF
- | - | TRBJ2-4 | TRBV4-1 | TGCGCCAGCAGCCAAGAGTCGATGATGACCAAAAACATTCAGTACTTC | CASSQESMMTKNIQYF
- | - | TRBJ1-2 | TRBV28 | TGTGCCAGCAGCTCCACAGACTATGGCTACACCTTC | CASSSTDYGYTF
- | - | TRBJ1-4 | TRBV28 | TGTGCCAGCGGCCCGAATGGGATAACTAATGAAAAACTGTTTTTT | CASGPNGITNEKLFF
- | - | TRBJ1-4 | TRBV6-5 | TGTGCCAGCAGTTACTCGAGGACAACTAATGAAAAACTGTTTTTT | CASSYSRTTNEKLFF
few | - | TRBJ2-7 | TRBV5-1 | TGCGCCAGCAGGGACTTCTACGAGCAGTACTTC | CASRDFYEQYF
- | - | TRBJ1-1 | TRBV4-1 | TGCGCCAGCAGCCAAGATTACGTCCGGGTTTTCACTGAAGCTTTCTTT | CASSQDYVRVFTEAFF
- | - | TRBJ2-3 | TRBV11-3 | TGTGCCAGCAGCTTAGAGGGAACGCTCTCAGATACGCAGTATTTT | CASSLEGTLSDTQYF
- | TRBD2 | TRBJ2-3 | TRBV4-3 | TGCGCCAGCAGCCAAGTAGCGGGAGAAGCTGATACGCAGTATTTT | CASSQVAGEADTQYF
- | - | TRBJ1-1 | TRBV6-1 | TGTGCCAGCGTGGAGGATGGGAGAATGAACACTGAAGCTTTCTTT | CASVEDGRMNTEAFF
- | - | TRBJ2-2 | TRBV27 | TGTGCCAGCACCCTATTGTCGAGGGAGACCACCGGGGAGCTGTTTTTT | CASTLLSRETTGELFF
- | - | TRBJ2-2 | TRBV5-1 | TGCGCCAGCAGCTTGGTACCCCAGGACTCACCCGGGGAGCTGTTTTTT | CASSLVPQDSPGELFF
- | - | TRBJ2-2 | TRBV30 | TGTGCCTGGAGCCAAACAGGGTCGACCGGGGAGCTGTTTTTT | CAWSQTGSTGELFF
- | - | TRBJ2-7 | TRBV7-8 | TGTGCCAGCAGCTTCGGAGACGAGCAGTACTTC | CASSFGDEQYF
- | - | TRBJ1-3 | TRBV20-1 | TGCAGTGCTAGAGGGGGGGACACCATATATTTT | CSARGGDTIYF
- | - | TRBJ2-1 | TRBV10-1 | TGCGCCAGCAGTGAGTGTGGGCGAGGGAGGATGTTCTTC | CASSECGRGRMFF